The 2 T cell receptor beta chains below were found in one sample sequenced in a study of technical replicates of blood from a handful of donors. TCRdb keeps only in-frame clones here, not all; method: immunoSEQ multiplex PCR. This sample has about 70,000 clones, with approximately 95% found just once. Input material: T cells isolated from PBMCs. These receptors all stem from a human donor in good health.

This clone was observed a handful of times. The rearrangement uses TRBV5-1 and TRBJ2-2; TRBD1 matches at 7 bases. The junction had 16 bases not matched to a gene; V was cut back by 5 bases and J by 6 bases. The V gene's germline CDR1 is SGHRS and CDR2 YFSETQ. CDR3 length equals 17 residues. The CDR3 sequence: CASRHPDRVREAGELFF. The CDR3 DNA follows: TGCGCCAGCAGGCACCCTGACAGGGTGAGGGAAGCCGGGGAGCTGTTTTTT.

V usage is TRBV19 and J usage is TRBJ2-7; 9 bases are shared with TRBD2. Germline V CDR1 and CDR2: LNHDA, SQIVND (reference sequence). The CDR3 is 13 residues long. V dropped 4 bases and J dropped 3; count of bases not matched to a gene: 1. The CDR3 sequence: CASSTTSGYEQYF. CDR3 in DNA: TGTGCCAGTAGTACGACTAGCGGCTACGAGCAGTACTTC.